This T cell receptor (beta chain) was obtained from a study of blood T cell repertoires in COVID-19. Overall study: Nucleic acid was either cDNA or gDNA, and it came from T cells, B-cell-depleted T cells, or PBMCs.

Germline V gene lookup returns CDR1 MNHEY and CDR2 SVGAGI. Deletions cut 7 bases from V and 6 bases from J, with 19 bases between. The CDR3 consists of 15 residues. Assay: immunoSEQ multiplex PCR; the TCRdb copy retains only in-frame clones and omits some. Of around 310,000 clones listed, roughly 89% are singletons. V usage is TRBV6-5 and J usage is TRBJ2-1, with D possibly TRBD1 on 5 matching bases. The material sequenced was PBMCs or T cells enriched from blood (not recorded which). This receptor was taken from a woman aged 30 to 39 who had recovered from COVID-19. Here the CDR3 reads CASNPRPQGFNEQFF. DNA of the CDR3: TGTGCCAGCAACCCCCGGCCGCAGGGTTTCAATGAGCAGTTCTTC.